This T cell receptor beta chain was documented in a study of T-cell memory formation after mild COVID-19 (dated by TCRdb to the early 2020s). Broadly, across the study: Most TCR sequence clusters were specific to one of the two donors. In two donors, T-cell clones that expanded and contracted after mild COVID-19 were followed by sequencing TCRalpha and TCRbeta repertoires longitudinally. Two young, previously healthy adult volunteers, one female and one male, were included in the cohort. Results and caveats for the whole study, not just this receptor: The study covered only a couple of mild cases, and larger cohorts including severe cases with pre-infection samples were considered necessary. Contracting CD4+ clones were located mainly in the CM and EM memory subsets, whereas CD8+ clones were found to be enriched in EMRA. Some responding clones were found in pre-infection memory, which suggests that pre-existing cross-reactive memory T cells took part in the SARS-CoV-2 response. SARS-CoV-2 specificity of the second-wave clones peaking on day 37 was not confirmed. Clones that contracted from day 15 to 85 showed balanced CD4/CD8 phenotypes, whereas a second wave of clones that expanded from day 15 to 37 leaned towards CD4+.

Compared with germline, V lacks 10 bases and J lacks 5 bases; bases without a gene match: 3. CDR1 and CDR2, looked up from the germline V gene (reference sequence), are MNHEY and SMNVEV. The CDR3 has 13 amino acids, counting the end cysteine and phenylalanine. This entry keeps only the CDR3 DNA: 39 bases, framed from base 1. PBMCs were isolated by Ficoll-Paque density gradient centrifugation. This clonotype was seen more than once but under ten times. Its target antigen remains unknown. Base-call qualities are not available, and no considerably larger clone is one nucleotide away. Sequencing relied on an Illumina NovaSeq 6000. cDNA libraries for TCRalpha and TCRbeta were prepared by 5'RACE using constant-segment primers, with sample barcodes and unique molecular identifiers added. RNA was extracted from every sample with Trizol reagent. Library amplification was performed in two PCR steps, and a second sample barcode and Illumina TruSeq adapters were introduced in the second step. Sequencing of libraries was performed on an Illumina NovaSeq with 2 x 150 bp paired-end reads. The authors' analysis ran thus. Reads were demultiplexed and collapsed into UMI-guided consensus sequences with migec v1.2.7. With mixcr v2.1.11, UMI consensuses were aligned to TRA and TRB V and J templates and assembled into clonotypes. A clonotype was counted as expanded or contracted only if both edgeR and NoisET called the change significant, with noise models trained on biological replicates. For edgeR calls, the thresholds were a false discovery rate-adjusted p below 0.01 and a log2 fold-change of 1. As an exploratory analysis of dynamics, max-normalized trajectories of the 1000 most abundant clonotypes were examined with PCA combined with hierarchical clustering. The CD4 or CD8 phenotype of responding clones was assigned using the separately sequenced CD4+ and CD8+ repertoires. TCRdb applied fastp at Q25 and MiXCR to the public reads, then kept only in-frame beta chains. Under each unique CDR3 protein, matching rows form one entry showing the most common genes and DNA. In this record, the V and J calls reflect TCRdb's handling and not the investigators' own analysis. The sample table records 400,000 to 500,000 distinct CDR3 sequences; 24% of these occur just once. Together, the top ten hold 8.5% to 9% of the sample.

The chain uses TRBV27 and TRBJ2-3, with TRBD2 matching 13 junction bases. This receptor was taken from an adult woman who had mild COVID-19 (a few samples of this study predate the infection). The sample titles of this study are shuffled in the database, so cell type and time point are left out; the donor was told from shared clones. Sequencing was performed on PBMCs or a T cell subset sorted from them (not recorded which). In nucleotide form, the sequence is TGTGCCATCAGACTAGCGGGAGGAGATACGCAGTATTTT. The encoded protein is CAIRLAGGDTQYF.